This T cell receptor beta chain was captured by sequencing in a study of identifying expanded T cells in peripheral blood. CDR3 size: 14 residues. The ends were cut back, 3 bases at V and 0 bases at J, with 8 bases in the middle. Germline CDR1 is SGHTA and CDR2 is FQGNSA. Collection occurred without any documented infections or immune events in donors. Sequencing used immunoSEQ multiplex PCR; TCRdb keeps in-frame clones, though not all of them. Among around 56,000 clones listed, about 80% were seen once. This receptor was identified in a person aged 18 to 75 in good health. V gene TRBV7-2 combines with J gene TRBJ1-1; D is unclear. Sequencing was performed on blood. The CDR3 DNA is TGTGCCAGCAGCTTTTCACGGATGAACACTGAAGCTTTCTTT. It encodes CASSFSRMNTEAFF.